The 24 T cell receptor beta chains below were found in one sample sequenced in a study of control samples from healthy donors and cancer patients. Libraries were prepared by immunoSEQ multiplex PCR; TCRdb keeps only in-frame clonotypes and omits some of them. The sample consists of about 80,000 clones, around 84% of them appearing once. The specimen sequenced was PBMCs. These receptors were obtained from a man aged 55 to 69 with head and neck cancer.

The chain recombines TRBV5-1 with TRBJ2-2; unclear D gene. Per the germline V gene, CDR1 is SGHRS and CDR2 is YFSETQ. Trimming removed 2 bases at V and 2 bases at J, with 10 bases between. The CDR3 runs 15 residues. The CDR3: CASSLNLPNTGELFF. For the CDR3, the DNA is TGCGCCAGCAGCTTAAATCTACCTAACACCGGGGAGCTGTTTTTT.

J is TRBJ2-1 and V is TRBV6-5, with 11 nucleotides matching TRBD2. Germline lookup yields CDR1 MNHEY and CDR2 SVGAGI. The CDR3 runs 16 residues. V dropped 2 bases and J dropped 4; count of bases not matched to a gene: 4. Written as DNA, the CDR3 is TGTGCCAGCAGTTACACCGGGACTAGCGGTTACAATGAGCAGTTCTTC. Its protein is CASSYTGTSGYNEQFF.

CDR3 loop: CASSEVPSGNFNEQFF. The CDR3 DNA reads TGTGCCAGCAGTGAAGTCCCTAGCGGGAACTTCAATGAGCAGTTCTTC. The chain combines TRBV2 with TRBJ2-1; 9 bases are shared with TRBD2. Germline values: CDR1 SNHLY, CDR2 FYNNEI. CDR3 length: 16 residues. V lost 1 base and J lost 6; bases outside the gene matches: 7.

The genes are TRBV29-1 and TRBJ1-2; D is perhaps TRBD1 (5 bases). This CDR3 is 13 amino acids long. CDR1 and CDR2 from the germline V gene are SQVTM and ANQGSEA. V was cut by 7 bases and J by 0 bases, with 12 bases left in between. The CDR3 DNA follows: TGCAGCGCCCTAGACAGAGCTAACTATGGCTACACCTTC. Protein sequence: CSALDRANYGYTF.

This sequence joins TRBV19 and TRBJ1-2, with D possibly TRBD1 on 5 matching bases. Per germline, CDR1 LNHDA and CDR2 SQIVND (reference sequence). The V end lost 7 bases, the J end lost 7 bases, and 19 bases lay between the germline ends. This CDR3 is 14 amino acids long. CDR3 sequence: CASTGSGREGGYTF. The CDR3 DNA is TGTGCCAGTACCGGATCGGGCAGGGAGGGTGGCTACACCTTC.

Notes on this clone: One end of the junction does not line up with germline, which may come from a read error. The same CDR3 is also encoded by other DNA sequences in this sample. The chain has TRBV27 and TRBJ2-2; TRBD1 is a possible D gene (8 bases). CDR1 and CDR2 from the germline V gene are MNHEY and SMNVEV (reference sequence). This CDR3 is 15 amino acids long. CDR3 nucleotide sequence: TGTGCCAGCAGTTTAGACAGGGGAGGGAACGGGGAGTTGTTTTTT. It encodes CASSLDRGGNGELFF.

This clone was observed once. The rearrangement joins TRBV18 to TRBJ2-2; TRBD2 matches at 7 bases. The CDR3 spans 17 residues. V shed 0 bases and J 5 bases; nucleotides not matched to a gene: 9. Germline lookup yields CDR1 KGHSH and CDR2 LQKENI. CDR3 nucleotides: TGTGCCAGCTCACCACCTCTCCGTCTAGCGGTTACCGGGGAGCTGTTTTTT. This codes for CASSPPLRLAVTGELFF.

This rearrangement joins TRBV28 to TRBJ1-6; D perhaps matches TRBD1 (5 bases). Between the trimmed V and J ends, which lost 4 bases and 6 bases, there was a span of 10 bases. There are 14 residues in the CDR3. Germline V gene lookup returns CDR1 MDHEN and CDR2 SYDVKM. CDR3 loop: CASSYGTLNSPLHF. The CDR3 region has the DNA TGTGCCAGCAGTTATGGGACCCTTAATTCACCCCTCCACTTT.

The V and J genes are TRBV12-3 or TRBV12-4 and TRBJ1-1, with D hard to call. Trimming left V 6 bases short and J 5 bases short, with 13 bases between. The CDR3 extends over 13 amino acids. CDR3: CASRPVLRTEAFF. The CDR3 nucleotides are TGTGCCAGCAGACCAGTCTTGAGGACTGAAGCTTTCTTT.

V and J are TRBV4-1 and TRBJ2-2, with 8 bases fitting TRBD2. With V trimmed by 2 bases and J by 4 bases, 9 bases remained unmatched. The CDR3 contains 17 residues. Per the germline V gene, CDR1 is MGHRA and CDR2 is YSYEKL. In nucleotides, the CDR3 is TGCGCCAGCAGCCAATCCCAGGGGCTAGCGGGCACCGGGGAGCTGTTTTTT. Translated: CASSQSQGLAGTGELFF.

The chain uses TRBV10-2 and TRBJ2-2, with 13 nucleotides matching TRBD2. CDR1 is WSHSY, CDR2 SAAADI, per germline. CDR3 length: 17 amino acids. The J segment lost 6 bases and the V segment lost 3 bases, leaving 7 bases of the junction unmatched. The chain's CDR3 is CASSDRTSGRRAGELFF. CDR3 DNA sequence: TGCGCCAGCAGTGACCGGACTAGCGGGAGACGCGCCGGGGAGCTGTTTTTT.

This clone showed up just a few times. The chain carries TRBV3-1 (or the pseudogene TRBV3-2) and TRBJ1-2; 9 bases map to TRBD1. Germline loops: CDR1 LGHDT, CDR2 YNNKEL (reference sequence). After removal of 1 base from V and 6 bases from J, the junction contained 6 bases not matched to a gene. There are 15 residues in the CDR3. CDR3: CASSQGWGQGHGYTF. CDR3 coding DNA: TGTGCCAGCAGCCAAGGGTGGGGACAGGGCCATGGCTACACCTTC.

The chain uses TRBV2 and TRBJ2-3; D unresolved. This CDR3 is built from 12 residues. Germline values: CDR1 SNHLY, CDR2 FYNNEI. Trimming stripped 7 bases from V and 3 bases from J, with 8 bases between. The DNA of the CDR3 is TGTGCCAGCAAACTCGATACAGATACGCAGTATTTT. As protein: CASKLDTDTQYF.

The chain combines TRBV27 with TRBJ1-2, with TRBD1 matching 8 bases. This CDR3 comprises 15 residues. Unmatched junction bases numbered 7, after V lost 3 bases and J lost 4 bases. Germline V CDR1 and CDR2: MNHEY, SMNVEV (reference sequence). CDR3 loop: CASSFSSGGGYGYTF. CDR3 DNA: TGTGCCAGCAGTTTTTCATCAGGGGGCGGCTATGGCTACACCTTC.

The chain's CDR3 is CASSLLGARTEAFF. Here the CDR3 DNA reads TGTGCCAGCAGTTTATTAGGGGCAAGAACTGAAGCTTTCTTT. This chain links TRBV27 with TRBJ1-1; D might be TRBD1 (5 bases). V was clipped by 1 base and J by 5 bases, with 11 bases between them. Germline CDR1 and CDR2: MNHEY and SMNVEV (reference sequence). The CDR3 runs to 14 residues.

This sequence joins TRBV12-5 and TRBJ2-7; the D gene is possibly TRBD1 (6 bases). Trimming removed 0 bases at V and 6 bases at J, with 18 bases between. This CDR3 is built from 16 residues. Germline loops: CDR1 LGHNT, CDR2 FRNRAP. The CDR3 loop is CASGLVDTGWPLEQYF. The CDR3 DNA sequence: TGTGCTAGTGGTTTGGTAGATACAGGGTGGCCGCTCGAGCAGTACTTC.

V is TRBV10-1 and J is TRBJ2-1; 8 bases agree with TRBD2. Germline CDR1 reads WNHNN; CDR2 reads SYGVQD (reference sequence). V was pared by 2 bases and J by 7 bases, with 10 bases of the junction left unmatched. This CDR3 spans 16 amino acids. The CDR3 nucleotides read TGCGCCAGCAGTGAGAGGACTAGCAGGGTGAGTAATGAGCAGTTCTTC. Translation: CASSERTSRVSNEQFF.

This clone has only a few counts. The chain joins TRBV24-1 to TRBJ2-5; D remains unclear. The germline CDR1 and CDR2 sequences are KGHDR and SFDVKD. The CDR3 contains 14 residues. V dropped 3 bases and J dropped 2 bases, with 9 bases sitting between them. The CDR3 bases are TGTGCCACCAGTGATCCTGGGATTCAAGAGACCCAGTACTTC. It is translated as CATSDPGIQETQYF.

This clone came up a few times. The rearrangement links TRBV7-9 to TRBJ2-2; D call uncertain. The CDR3 consists of 15 residues. V shed 1 base and J shed 2 bases, with 8 bases lying between them. Germline V gives CDR1 SEHNR, CDR2 FQNEAQ (reference sequence). CDR3: CASSLGVANTGELFF. CDR3 sequence (DNA): TGTGCCAGCAGCTTAGGAGTGGCAAACACCGGGGAGCTGTTTTTT.

The chain links TRBV27 to TRBJ2-3, with D maybe TRBD2 (5 bases). V was pared by 6 bases and J by 4 bases, with 20 bases between. This CDR3 region has 16 residues. Looked up from germline, CDR1 is MNHEY and CDR2 is SMNVEV (reference sequence). For the CDR3, the DNA is TGTGCCAGCAGCGACCCCGGGCCGACTATGCCAGATACGCAGTATTTT. Protein product: CASSDPGPTMPDTQYF.

The J gene is TRBJ2-7, the V gene TRBV6-6, with 7 bases identical to TRBD1. The germline V gene encodes CDR1 MNHNY and CDR2 SVGAGI (reference sequence). After removal of 5 bases from V and 6 bases from J, the junction contained 10 bases not matched to a gene. The CDR3 runs to 14 residues. The CDR3 region is CASSPRQGTPEQYF. CDR3 in DNA: TGTGCCAGCAGTCCGCGACAGGGAACCCCCGAGCAGTACTTC.

The chain recombines TRBV4-2 with TRBJ2-1, with TRBD2 matching over 16 bases. The V and J ends lost 3 bases and 1 base, in that order; junction bases with no gene match: 6. Germline values: CDR1 LGHNA, CDR2 YNFKEQ. The CDR3 spans 19 residues. The CDR3, as DNA: TGTGCCAGCAGCCAGCCGGGACTAGCGGGAGGGTCTTCCTACAATGAGCAGTTCTTC. Its protein product is CASSQPGLAGGSSYNEQFF.

This CDR3 reads CASSAEYVPGELFF. For the CDR3, the DNA is TGTGCCAGCAGTGCCGAATACGTCCCCGGGGAGCTGTTTTTT. V usage is TRBV2 and J usage is TRBJ2-2, with no clear D. Trimming took off 4 bases at V and 6 bases at J, with 12 bases between the two ends. The CDR3 is made up of 14 amino acids. CDR1 and CDR2 (germline): SNHLY, FYNNEI.

The sample holds one count of this clone. The J gene is TRBJ2-1, the V gene TRBV25-1; no definite D call. Trimming stripped 4 bases from V and 9 bases from J, with 10 bases between. The germline gives CDR1 MGHDK, CDR2 SYGVNS. The CDR3 length is 12 residues. CDR3 region: CASSVARLEQFF. CDR3 sequence (DNA): TGTGCCAGCAGTGTGGCCAGACTTGAGCAGTTCTTC.